Listed below are T cell receptor beta chains from one sample, sequenced in a study of shared clonotypes between healthy human individuals. Sequenced by immunoSEQ multiplex PCR; TCRdb stores in-frame clones only, minus some. The data contain under 1,900,000 clones, less than 99% of them singletons. The sequenced material came from naive CD4+ T cells sorted from blood. These receptors all come from a man aged 30-40 years in good health. Both conserved end residues are trimmed from each CDR3. Fields, in order: V gene, J gene, CDR3 protein.

TRBV27,TRBJ2-7,ASSLQKVDTYEQY
TRBV5-1,TRBJ2-3,ASSFIRTDTQY
TRBV28,TRBJ2-7,ASGETGNYYEQY
TRBV5-5,TRBJ1-1,ASSSQLLFGF
TRBV29-1,TRBJ2-1,SAIGQGIYNEQF
TRBV7-6,TRBJ2-3,ASSFRQGPDTQY
TRBV27,TRBJ2-7,ASRQGQAGLGQY
TRBV6-5,TRBJ1-4,ASSYSLSTEKLF
TRBV28,TRBJ1-1,ASSPGTVPLVIV
TRBV6-1,TRBJ2-5,ASSVNGYSGTQY
TRBV5-1,TRBJ2-5,ASSLGTGAPGETQY
TRBV15,TRBJ2-7,ATSRDAGRTTYEQY
TRBV27,TRBJ1-2,ASSPSDPYYYGYT
TRBV5-1,TRBJ2-5,ASSPDRVETQY
TRBV6-5,TRBJ1-1,ASSQQDWGTEAF
TRBV12-5,TRBJ2-1,ASGGGEPQF
TRBV11-2,TRBJ2-1,ASSLGGFQSSYNEQF
TRBV15,TRBJ2-7,ATSLDRGREQY
TRBV2,TRBJ1-1,ASSVGTGETAF
TRBV18,TRBJ2-2,ASSADRGNTGELF
TRBV19,TRBJ1-2,ASSPDSRSGYGYT
TRBV4-3,TRBJ1-5,ASSQEFGGAQPQH
TRBV9,TRBJ2-2,ASSVSRLNTGELF
TRBV5-6,TRBJ2-1,ASSLGTGPPNNEQF
TRBV5-4,TRBJ1-4,ASSIGGPLEKLF
TRBV27,TRBJ1-5,ASSLQGSQPQH
TRBV2,TRBJ2-5,ASSESAGTQY
TRBV6-5,TRBJ2-7,ATGDISGGYYEQY